This is a list of T cell receptor beta chains from one sample in a study of T cells after yellow fever vaccination. TCRdb ran MiXCR on the 5' RACE reads and lists one entry per CDR3 protein. The sample shows some 73,000 distinct CDR3 sequences, 7.7% of them seen only once. Sequenced here: CD8+ T cells sorted from PBMCs, sampled on the day of the yellow fever booster vaccination. These receptor sequences come from a man aged 25-40 years who received the YFV17D yellow fever vaccine. Both conserved end residues are part of each CDR3. The D gene is left open where the match is weak. Clone size, where shown, is once, few, many, or a class for clones that have expanded.

J: TRBJ2-5
size: few
V: TRBV7-8
D: TRBD1
CDR3: CASSLARTGQETQYF
DNA: TGTGCCAGCAGCTTAGCCCGGACAGGCCAAGAGACCCAGTACTTC

J: TRBJ2-6
size: -
V: TRBV5-6
D: TRBD1
CDR3: CASSAGTGVGANVLTF
DNA: TGTGCCAGCAGCGCCGGGACAGGGGTTGGGGCCAACGTCCTGACTTTC

J: TRBJ2-2
size: many
V: TRBV24-1
D: -
CDR3: CATSDLFTGTGELFF
DNA: TGTGCCACCAGTGATTTGTTCACGGGTACCGGGGAGCTGTTTTTT

J: TRBJ2-1
size: few
V: TRBV27
D: -
CDR3: CASSGTALYNEQFF
DNA: TGTGCCAGCAGTGGGACGGCCCTTTACAATGAGCAGTTCTTC

J: TRBJ2-7
size: many
V: TRBV29-1
D: -
CDR3: CSVEDREGSYEQYF
DNA: TGCAGCGTTGAGGACAGGGAGGGCTCCTACGAGCAGTACTTC

J: TRBJ2-7
size: -
V: TRBV7-9
D: -
CDR3: CAIGPTVLRYEQYF
DNA: TGTGCCATCGGCCCCACGGTACTCCGCTACGAGCAGTACTTC

J: TRBJ2-7
size: -
V: TRBV10-2
D: -
CDR3: CASSERGLSPYEQYF
DNA: TGCGCCAGCAGTGAGAGGGGGTTGTCGCCCTACGAGCAGTACTTC

J: TRBJ1-4
size: -
V: TRBV7-9
D: TRBD1
CDR3: CASSAHRGGSLNEKLFF
DNA: TGTGCCAGCAGCGCCCACAGGGGCGGGAGCCTTAATGAAAAACTGTTTTTT

J: TRBJ2-1
size: -
V: TRBV11-3
D: -
CDR3: CASSPLGDWSVGEQFF
DNA: TGTGCCAGCAGCCCGTTGGGGGACTGGAGTGTTGGGGAGCAGTTCTTC

J: TRBJ1-2
size: many
V: TRBV12-3/TRBV12-4
D: -
CDR3: CASSPQVGYGYTF
DNA: TGTGCCAGCAGCCCGCAGGTGGGCTATGGCTACACCTTC

J: TRBJ2-1
size: -
V: TRBV6-1
D: -
CDR3: CTSRPPLKDEQFF
DNA: TGTACCAGCAGGCCTCCCTTGAAGGATGAGCAGTTCTTC

J: TRBJ2-3
size: many
V: TRBV5-5
D: TRBD2
CDR3: CASSLGHSGRDSDTQYF
DNA: TGTGCCAGCAGCTTGGGGCATAGCGGGAGGGATTCAGATACGCAGTATTTT

J: TRBJ2-7
size: few
V: TRBV29-1
D: -
CDR3: CSVEEVDKGYSYEQYF
DNA: TGCAGCGTTGAAGAGGTCGACAAGGGGTACTCCTACGAGCAGTACTTC

J: TRBJ2-1
size: -
V: TRBV20-1
D: TRBD1
CDR3: CSAREIQGVVYNEQFF
DNA: TGCAGTGCTAGAGAAATTCAGGGGGTGGTCTACAATGAGCAGTTCTTC

J: TRBJ2-7
size: -
V: TRBV27
D: -
CDR3: CVTGVAIPYEQYF
DNA: TGTGTAACGGGGGTAGCGATACCCTACGAGCAGTACTTC

J: TRBJ2-7
size: -
V: TRBV4-1
D: TRBD2
CDR3: CASSSELAAYEQYF
DNA: TGCGCCAGCAGCTCTGAACTAGCGGCCTACGAGCAGTACTTC

J: TRBJ1-4
size: few
V: TRBV11-2
D: -
CDR3: CASSLGIQVTPEKLFF
DNA: TGTGCCAGCAGCTTAGGCATACAGGTCACGCCAGAAAAACTGTTTTTT